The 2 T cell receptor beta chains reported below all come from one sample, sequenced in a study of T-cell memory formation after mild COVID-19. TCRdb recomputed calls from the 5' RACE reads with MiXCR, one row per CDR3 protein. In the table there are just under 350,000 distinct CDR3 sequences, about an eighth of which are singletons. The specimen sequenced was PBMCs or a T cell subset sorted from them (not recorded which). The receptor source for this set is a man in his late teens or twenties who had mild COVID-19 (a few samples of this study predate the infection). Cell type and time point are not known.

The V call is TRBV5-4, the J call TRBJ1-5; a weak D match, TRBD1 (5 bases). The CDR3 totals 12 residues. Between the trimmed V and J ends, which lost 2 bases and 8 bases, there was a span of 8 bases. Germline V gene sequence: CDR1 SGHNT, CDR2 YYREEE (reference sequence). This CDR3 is CASSFPGEPQHF. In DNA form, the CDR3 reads TGTGCCAGCAGCTTCCCGGGGGAGCCCCAGCATTTT. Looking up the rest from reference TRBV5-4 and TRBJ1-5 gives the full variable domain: ETGVTQSPTHLIKTRGQQVTLRCSSQSGHNTVSWYQQALGQGPQFIFQYYREEENGRGNFPPRFSGLQFPNYSSELNVNALELDDSALYLCASSFPGEPQHFGDGTRLSIL.

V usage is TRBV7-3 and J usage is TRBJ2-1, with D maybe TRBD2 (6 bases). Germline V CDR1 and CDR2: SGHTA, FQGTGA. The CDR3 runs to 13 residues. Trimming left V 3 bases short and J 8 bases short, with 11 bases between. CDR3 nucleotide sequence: TGTGCCAGCAGCTTGTCCGTAGCGGATGAGCAGTTCTTC. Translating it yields CASSLSVADEQFF.